Presented here are 14 T cell receptor beta chains from one specimen sequenced in a study of T cell changes during pregnancy in multiple sclerosis. Sequencing used immunoSEQ multiplex PCR; TCRdb keeps in-frame clones, though not all of them. The sample carries about 40,000 clones, roughly 90% recorded once. Source: CD4+ T cells from peripheral blood mononuclear cells, taken before pregnancy. The source of these receptors is a female donor with multiple sclerosis, enrolled in a pregnancy study.

The chain couples TRBV6-4 to TRBJ2-7; 8 nucleotides match TRBD2. Germline CDR1 reads MRHNA; CDR2 reads SNTAGT. Losses at the gene ends were 0 bases for V and 4 bases for J; bases not matched to a gene: 14. The CDR3 covers 18 residues. As DNA, the CDR3 is TGTGCCAGCAGTGACTCCCGAGCGGGGGCCAGTATTACTTACGAGCAGTACTTC. Translation gives CASSDSRAGASITYEQYF.

The rearrangement joins TRBV19 to TRBJ1-6; D remains ambiguous. The CDR3 sequence is 16 residues long. V was shortened by 3 bases and J by 3 bases, with 12 bases between the two germline ends. Germline-derived CDR1 and CDR2 are LNHDA and SQIVND (reference sequence). The CDR3 region is CASSIRRLGYNSPLHF. The CDR3 DNA reads TGTGCCAGTAGTATCCGGCGGCTCGGCTATAATTCACCCCTCCACTTT.

The V call is TRBV6-1, the J call TRBJ1-2; D may be TRBD1 (6 bases). Germline CDR1 reads MNHNS; CDR2 reads SASEGT. This CDR3 has 16 residues. V dropped 4 bases and J dropped 8 bases, with 23 bases sitting between them. This CDR3 reads CASSGGRLLTGLGYTF. CDR3 bases: TGTGCCAGCAGTGGGGGAAGGCTTCTTACAGGGCTAGGCTACACCTTC.

This rearrangement joins TRBV19 to TRBJ2-3; D may be TRBD2 (5 bases). CDR3 length: 13 amino acids. Per the germline V gene, CDR1 is LNHDA and CDR2 is SQIVND (reference sequence). V was clipped by 7 bases and J by 6 bases, with 14 bases between them. The DNA for the CDR3 is TGTGCCAGTACTACCTTGAGAGGGGATACGCAGTATTTT. Residues: CASTTLRGDTQYF. Using reference TRBV19 and TRBJ2-3 for the parts outside the CDR3, the full variable domain is DGGITQSPKYLFRKEGQNVTLSCEQNLNHDAMYWYRQDPGQGLRLIYYSQIVNDFQKGDIAEGYSVSREKKESFPLTVTSAQKNPTAFYLCASTTLRGDTQYFGPGTRLTVL.

V gene TRBV5-6 combines with J gene TRBJ1-5, with D unclear. V gave up 5 bases and J gave up 5 bases, with 8 bases separating them. Looked up from germline, CDR1 is SGHDT and CDR2 is YYEEEE. This CDR3 region has 12 residues. CDR3 DNA sequence: TGTGCCAGCAGACAGAAAGATCAGCCCCAGCATTTT. Translation gives CASRQKDQPQHF.

This clone was seen a few times. V gene TRBV6-1 combines with J gene TRBJ1-5; 7 bases match TRBD1. Germline loops: CDR1 MNHNS, CDR2 SASEGT. Trimming took 1 base from V and 3 from J; bases not matched to a gene: 6. The CDR3 spans 16 residues. CDR3 DNA: TGTGCCAGCAGTGAAGGCCAGGGGGGACTCAATCAGCCCCAGCATTTT. It codes for CASSEGQGGLNQPQHF.

The V and J genes are TRBV2 and TRBJ2-3, with TRBD2 matching 12 bases. This CDR3 comprises 14 residues. CDR1 is SNHLY and CDR2 is FYNNEI in the germline V gene. V lost 5 bases and J lost 9; bases outside the gene matches: 6. In nucleotides, the CDR3 is TGTGCCAGCAGTCCAGGACTAGCGGGGAAGACGCAGTATTTT. Translating it yields CASSPGLAGKTQYF.

The V and J genes are TRBV7-9 and TRBJ2-5, with 11 bases fitting TRBD1. The CDR3 consists of 15 residues. CDR1 SEHNR and CDR2 FQNEAQ come from the germline V gene (reference sequence). After removal of 5 bases from V and 4 bases from J, the junction contained 6 bases not matched to a gene. The DNA of the CDR3 is TGTGCCAGCAGCCGGACAGGGGGCGCTTCAGAGACCCAGTACTTC. Amino acid sequence: CASSRTGGASETQYF.

As to this clone: At one end the junction does not follow the germline gene, possibly because of a read error. This rearrangement joins TRBV10-2 to TRBJ1-1; D perhaps matches TRBD1 (5 bases). In germline, CDR1 is WSHSY, CDR2 SAAADI. The CDR3 contains 13 residues. CDR3 region: CASSTQGATEASF. The CDR3 DNA follows: TGCGCCAGCAGTACCCAAGGGGCTACTGAAGCTTCCTTT.

This clone was recorded only once. V gene TRBV5-1 combines with J gene TRBJ2-2, with D possibly being TRBD1 (8 bases). Trimming took off 7 bases at V and 5 bases at J, with 15 bases between the two ends. The CDR3 runs 14 residues. Germline assignment: CDR1 SGHRS and CDR2 YFSETQ. Written as DNA, the CDR3 is TGCGCCAGCGGCGGACAGGGAGGGACCGGGGAGCTGTTTTTT. Its protein is CASGGQGGTGELFF.

The chain has TRBV4-1 and TRBJ1-6; no reliable D call. The V gene's germline CDR1 is MGHRA and CDR2 YSYEKL. The ends were cut back, 1 base at V and 10 bases at J, with 14 bases in the middle. There are 15 residues in the CDR3. CDR3 residues: CASSQVSPPKSPLHF. The CDR3 DNA follows: TGCGCCAGCAGCCAAGTGAGCCCACCAAAATCACCCCTCCACTTT.

This clone has a single count. This chain connects TRBV19 to TRBJ1-1, with a tentative D call TRBD1 (5 bases). This CDR3 contains 14 residues. CDR1 is LNHDA and CDR2 is SQIVND in the germline V gene (reference sequence). V was clipped by 7 bases and J by 1 base, with 13 bases between them. CDR3 amino acids: CASNGGRANTEAFF. CDR3 in DNA: TGTGCCAGTAATGGCGGCAGGGCGAACACTGAAGCTTTCTTT.

J is TRBJ2-7 and V is TRBV5-1; weak D call: TRBD1 (5 bases). V was pared by 3 bases and J by 3 bases, with 7 bases between. This CDR3 spans 12 amino acids. CDR1 is SGHRS, CDR2 YFSETQ, per germline. CDR3 region: CASSSTGYEQYF. The DNA for the CDR3 is TGCGCCAGCAGCTCCACAGGCTACGAGCAGTACTTC.

The rearrangement joins TRBV2 to TRBJ1-4; D unresolved. The V gene lost 11 bases and the J gene lost 5 bases, with 12 bases spanning the gap. Germline V gives CDR1 SNHLY, CDR2 FYNNEI. The CDR3 is made up of 12 amino acids. CDR3 DNA: TGTGCCCGCCGGGGTCCAAATGAAAAACTGTTTTTT. It yields the protein CARRGPNEKLFF.